These 6 T cell receptor beta chains came from one sample sequenced in a study of blood T cell repertoires in COVID-19. Measured with immunoSEQ multiplex PCR; TCRdb has only the in-frame clones, and not every one. The sample consists of 110,000 or so clones, roughly 90% of them appearing once. The sequencing input was peripheral blood. The source is a man in his 70s who had recovered from COVID-19.

J is TRBJ2-1 and V is TRBV28; 13 positions match TRBD2. The CDR3 is made up of 19 amino acids. Germline-derived CDR1 and CDR2 are MDHEN and SYDVKM. The ends lost 5 bases at V and 9 bases at J; junction bases unmatched: 19. The CDR3 nucleotides read TGTGCCAGCAGTGGAGACAGGGGTCTGAGAACTAGCGGGAGGGGTGAGCAGTTCTTC. Encoded protein: CASSGDRGLRTSGRGEQFF.

This clone was picked up a small number of times. The chain uses TRBV27 and TRBJ1-2; D might be TRBD1 (6 bases). In germline, CDR1 is MNHEY, CDR2 SMNVEV (reference sequence). This CDR3 contains 15 residues. Trimming left V 5 bases short and J 6 bases short, with 19 bases between. The CDR3 DNA sequence: TGTGCCAGCAGTAAAAATCGCGACAGGTTAGATGGCTACACCTTC. It encodes CASSKNRDRLDGYTF.

The chain is built from TRBV28 and TRBJ2-1; D may be TRBD1 (8 bases). V was shortened by 8 bases and J by 7 bases, with 18 bases between the two germline ends. This CDR3 spans 14 amino acids. CDR1 MDHEN and CDR2 SYDVKM come from the germline V gene. CDR3 nucleotide sequence: TGTGCCAGCTTTGGAACAGGGGGAGGGAATGAGCAGTTCTTC. Protein product: CASFGTGGGNEQFF.

The V gene is TRBV10-3, the J gene TRBJ2-3; D is uncertain. Germline V gene data show CDR1 as ENHRY and CDR2 as SYGVKD. Deletions cut 0 bases from V and 0 bases from J, with 7 bases between. The CDR3 runs 15 residues. This CDR3 reads CAISESYGSTDTQYF. CDR3 DNA sequence: TGTGCCATCAGTGAGTCGTACGGTAGCACAGATACGCAGTATTTT.

This sequence joins TRBV18 and TRBJ2-1; D is perhaps TRBD2 (5 bases). Between the trimmed V and J ends, which lost 3 bases and 2 bases, there was a span of 11 bases. CDR3 length: 15 amino acids. Germline CDR1 and CDR2: KGHSH and LQKENI. The CDR3 protein is CASSPLGGPYNEQFF. CDR3 DNA: TGTGCCAGCTCACCCTTGGGCGGGCCCTACAATGAGCAGTTCTTC.

This CDR3 is CASSSGGQGHLNEQYF. CDR3 nucleotide sequence: TGTGCCAGCAGTTCCGGGGGACAGGGACATTTGAACGAGCAGTACTTC. The chain combines TRBV28 with TRBJ2-7, with 9 nucleotides matching TRBD1. The CDR3 is 16 amino acids. Germline values: CDR1 MDHEN, CDR2 SYDVKM. The J segment lost 5 bases and the V segment lost 4 bases, leaving 12 bases of the junction unmatched.